Sequencing of this TCR beta chain was carried out in a study of cytomegalovirus exposure and HLA in healthy donors. Across the whole study: Earlier results showed roughly 120 million unique TCR beta sequences derived from roughly 180 million T cells.

This clone was seen only a few times. The antigen is not known. The CDR3 has 14 residues. Trimming cost V 6 bases and J 3 bases, with 14 bases left between them. Germline CDR1 and CDR2: LNHDA and SQIVND (reference sequence). Overall study findings and caveats: In the analysis, some V segments, TRBV6-2 and TRBV6-3 included, were excluded as indistinguishable. A missense DCLRE1C variant was associated with V- and J-gene trimming of TCR beta chains in a later analysis, and an independent cohort replicated the association.

The PCR used 60 Vbeta and 13 Jbeta primers. Libraries were prepared by immunoSEQ multiplex PCR; TCRdb keeps only in-frame clonotypes and omits some of them. The top ten clones hold roughly 2.4% of a sample with around 130,000 clones, approximately 81% of them seen once. This clonotype originated in a middle-aged woman in good health and CMV-seronegative. The V gene is TRBV19, the J gene TRBJ1-2; D may be TRBD1 (5 bases). Sequenced sample: PBMCs. The CDR3 bases are TGTGCCAGTAGAATCGGACAAAGGGACTATGGCTACACCTTC. Amino acids: CASRIGQRDYGYTF.